This T cell receptor beta chain was recovered during a study of blood T cell repertoires in COVID-19. On the study more broadly: PBMCs, B-cell-depleted T cells, or T cells were the source of the cDNA or gDNA that made up the material.

Per the study methods: The authors estimated nucleated cell counts from reference gene primer amplification. The assay was immunoSEQ multiplex PCR, and TCRdb's table has in-frame clones only and misses some. That table supplies the V and J calls and clone size; D and trimming were determined from the DNA. The sample carries about 400,000 clones, approximately 90% recorded once. Cohort allocation depended upon clinical history that participants reported. Germline loops: CDR1 MRHNA, CDR2 SNTAGT. The CDR3 sequence is 14 residues long. The germline V and J ends were trimmed by 3 bases and 2 bases, with 8 bases remaining between them.

The clonotype comes from a young woman with acute COVID-19. The sample comprised PBMCs or T cells enriched from blood (not recorded which). The chain is built from TRBV6-4 and TRBJ1-3; weak D call: TRBD1 (6 bases). Written as DNA, the CDR3 is TGTGCCAGCAGTGATCAGGGGCCTGGAAACACCATATATTTT. It translates to CASSDQGPGNTIYF.